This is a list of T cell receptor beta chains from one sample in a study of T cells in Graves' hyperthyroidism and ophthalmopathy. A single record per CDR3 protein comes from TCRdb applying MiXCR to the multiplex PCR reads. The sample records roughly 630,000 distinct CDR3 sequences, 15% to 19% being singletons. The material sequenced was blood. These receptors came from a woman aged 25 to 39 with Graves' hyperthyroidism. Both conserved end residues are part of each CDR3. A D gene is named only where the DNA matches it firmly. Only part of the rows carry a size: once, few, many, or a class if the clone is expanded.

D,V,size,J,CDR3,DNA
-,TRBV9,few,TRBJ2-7,CASSVGSMADEQYF,TGTGCCAGCAGCGTAGGTTCCATGGCCGACGAGCAGTACTTC
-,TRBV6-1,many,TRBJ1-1,CASSVGRGWTEAFF,TGTGCCAGCAGTGTGGGGAGGGGGTGGACTGAAGCTTTCTTT
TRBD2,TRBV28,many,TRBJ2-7,CASSVSSSGPTYEQYF,TGTGCCAGCAGCGTCAGCTCTAGCGGCCCCACCTACGAGCAGTACTTC
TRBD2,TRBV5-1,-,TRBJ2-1,CASSIWTSGNEQFF,TGCGCCAGCAGCATATGGACTAGCGGCAATGAGCAGTTCTTC
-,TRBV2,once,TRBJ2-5,CASSGRTWETQYF,TGTGCCAGCAGTGGACGAACCTGGGAGACCCAGTACTTC
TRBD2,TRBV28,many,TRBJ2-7,CASSPALAVAYEQYF,TGTGCCAGCAGTCCGGCACTAGCGGTAGCCTACGAGCAGTACTTC
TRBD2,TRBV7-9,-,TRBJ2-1,CASSSGTRLNNEQFF,TGTGCCAGCAGTTCCGGGACTAGACTTAACAATGAGCAGTTCTTC
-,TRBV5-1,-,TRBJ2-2,CASSLDRENTGELFF,TGCGCCAGCAGCTTGGACAGGGAGAACACCGGGGAGCTGTTTTTT
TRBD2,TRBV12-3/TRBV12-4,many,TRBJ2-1,CASSLYRSGGSYNEQFF,TGTGCCAGCAGTTTATATCGTTCGGGGGGCTCCTACAATGAGCAGTTCTTC
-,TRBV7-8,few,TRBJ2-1,CASSSAGKQFF,TGTGCCAGCAGCTCGGCAGGGAAGCAGTTCTTC
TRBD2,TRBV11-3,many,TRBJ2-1,CASSLVLAGAPNEQFF,TGTGCCAGCAGCTTAGTTTTAGCGGGAGCCCCCAATGAGCAGTTCTTC
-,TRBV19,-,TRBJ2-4,CASSIDRGKNIQYF,TGTGCCAGTAGTATAGACAGGGGAAAAAACATTCAGTACTTC
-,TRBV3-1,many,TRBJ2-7,CASSQGETGGEQYF,TGTGCCAGCAGCCAAGGAGAGACAGGAGGCGAGCAGTACTTC
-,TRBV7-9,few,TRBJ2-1,CASSSLGANEQFF,TGTGCCAGCAGCTCCCTGGGGGCCAATGAGCAGTTCTTC
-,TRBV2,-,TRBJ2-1,CAGSGNEQFF,TGTGCCGGCAGTGGAAATGAGCAGTTCTTC
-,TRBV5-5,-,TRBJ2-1,CASSLEALSGEQFF,TGTGCCAGCAGCTTGGAAGCCCTTAGCGGTGAGCAGTTCTTC
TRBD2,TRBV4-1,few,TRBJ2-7,CASSQLTAGDRYEQYF,TGCGCCAGCAGCCAGTTGACAGCGGGAGACCGATACGAGCAGTACTTC
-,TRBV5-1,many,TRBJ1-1,CASSIGFGNTEAFF,TGCGCCAGCAGTATCGGGTTTGGGAACACTGAAGCTTTCTTT
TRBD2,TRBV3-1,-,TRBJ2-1,CASSQASSAGDSYNEQFF,TGTGCCAGCAGCCAAGCTTCATCTGCGGGAGACTCCTACAATGAGCAGTTCTTC
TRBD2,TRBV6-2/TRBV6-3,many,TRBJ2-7,CASSSAGETYEQYF,TGTGCCAGCTCCTCGGCGGGGGAGACCTACGAGCAGTACTTC
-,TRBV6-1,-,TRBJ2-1,CASSPHLPRSSYNEQFF,TGTGCCAGCAGCCCACACCTTCCTAGGAGCTCCTACAATGAGCAGTTCTTC
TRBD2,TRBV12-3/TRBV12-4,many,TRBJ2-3,CASSLRRLAGETDTQYF,TGTGCCAGCAGTTTAAGGCGGCTAGCGGGAGAAACAGATACGCAGTATTTT
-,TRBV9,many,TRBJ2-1,CASSVGEDFSYNEQFF,TGTGCCAGCAGCGTGGGTGAGGACTTTTCCTACAATGAGCAGTTCTTC
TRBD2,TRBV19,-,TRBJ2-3,CASSMGAGAGTDTQYF,TGTGCCAGTAGTATGGGAGCGGGAGCTGGCACAGATACGCAGTATTTT